This T cell receptor (beta chain) was recovered during a study of tumor and adjacent non-tumor tissue in lung cancer. No cell sorting was done before RNA was extracted from the tissue. Study-wide points: Patients with more diverse tumor TCRs had worse survival. Top 100 clones took a larger repertoire share in normal lung.

On this clonotype itself: The antigen is unknown. The germline gene is not matched at one end of the junction; a read error may be the cause.

Per the germline V gene, CDR1 is SGHAT and CDR2 is FQNNGV. CDR3 length: 17 amino acids. Three rounds of nested PCR, following a modified ARM-PCR protocol, produced the TCRbeta library. A single record per CDR3 protein comes from TCRdb applying MiXCR to the multiplex PCR reads. The profile covers 65,000 to 90,000 distinct CDR3 sequences, with roughly 76% appearing a single time and more than 10% taken by the ten largest. The specimen sequenced was lung tumor tissue. This clonotype was obtained from a woman in her fifties or sixties with non-small cell lung cancer. The gene calls are TRBV11-2 and TRBJ2-2; D might be TRBD2 (6 bases). CDR3 residues: CASSRRSVSEGSRELFF. The DNA of the CDR3 is TGTGCCAGCAGCAGAAGGTCGGTCAGCGAAGGGTCCCGGGAGCTGTTCTTT.